This T cell receptor (beta chain) was sequenced for a study of blood T cell repertoires in COVID-19. Study-level information: Acute-phase and convalescent COVID-19 samples originated in the United States, Italy and Spain.

Recovery meant two consecutive negative NP/OP PCR tests, professional clearance, or resolved symptoms. Assay used: immunoSEQ multiplex PCR; TCRdb lists only in-frame clones, some missing. The sample has fewer than 300,000 clones, around 85% seen once. The CDR3 extends over 14 amino acids. CDR1 is SQVTM and CDR2 is ANQGSEA in the germline V gene. The J segment lost 6 bases and the V segment lost 4 bases, leaving 11 bases of the junction unmatched. The chain employs TRBV29-1 and TRBJ1-1, with 7 nucleotides matching TRBD1. The origin of this receptor is a woman in her twenties or thirties who had recovered from COVID-19. The sequenced material came from PBMCs or T cells enriched from blood (not recorded which). The CDR3 DNA is TGCAGCGTTGTTCCAGGGGGGCGTCTCTCTGAAGCTTTCTTT. This encodes CSVVPGGRLSEAFF.